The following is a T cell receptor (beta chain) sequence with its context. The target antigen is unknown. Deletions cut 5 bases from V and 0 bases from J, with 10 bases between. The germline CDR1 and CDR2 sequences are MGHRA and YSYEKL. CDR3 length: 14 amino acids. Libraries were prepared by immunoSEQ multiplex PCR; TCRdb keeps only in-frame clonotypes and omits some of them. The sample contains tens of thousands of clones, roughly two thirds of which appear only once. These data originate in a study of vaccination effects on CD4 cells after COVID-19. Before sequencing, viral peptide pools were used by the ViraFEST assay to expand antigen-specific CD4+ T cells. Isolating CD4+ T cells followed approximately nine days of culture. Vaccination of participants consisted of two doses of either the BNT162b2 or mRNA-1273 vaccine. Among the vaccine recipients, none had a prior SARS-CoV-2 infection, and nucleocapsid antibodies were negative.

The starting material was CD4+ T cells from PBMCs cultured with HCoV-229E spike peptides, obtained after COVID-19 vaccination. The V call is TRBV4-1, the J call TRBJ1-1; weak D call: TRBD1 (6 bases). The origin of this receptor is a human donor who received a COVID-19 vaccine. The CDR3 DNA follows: TGCGCCAGCAGCGGCCGGACAGTGAACACTGAAGCTTTCTTT. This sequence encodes CASSGRTVNTEAFF.